This T cell receptor (beta chain) was identified in a study of cytomegalovirus exposure and HLA in healthy donors. Whole-study results and caveats: Most CMV-associated TCR beta chains appeared HLA-restricted in a later analysis. What TCR beta sequences reportedly achieved was accurate prediction of HLA-A and HLA-B alleles in most subjects.

As concerns this clone: Its target is unknown.

V lost 3 bases and J lost 4, with 16 bases in between. The length of the CDR3 is 15 residues. CDR1 SGDLS and CDR2 YYNGEE come from the germline V gene. Use of 60 Vbeta and 13 Jbeta primers characterized the PCR. Using immunoSEQ multiplex PCR, the repertoire was profiled, and TCRdb retains in-frame clones only, with some absent. The sample holds 130,000 to 150,000 clones, about 74% seen once. This chain connects TRBV9 to TRBJ1-2; the D gene is possibly TRBD1 (5 bases). The specimen was PBMCs. The origin of this receptor is a man aged 18 to 30 in good health and CMV-seropositive. CDR3 protein: CASSEGIDPSYGYTF. DNA of the CDR3: TGTGCCAGCAGCGAGGGGATTGATCCCTCCTATGGCTACACCTTC.